These 4 T cell receptor beta chains were all obtained from the same sample, sequenced in a study of neoadjuvant anti-PD-1 for oral cavity cancer. Clones were read by immunoSEQ multiplex PCR, and TCRdb kept only the in-frame ones, dropping some. The repertoire includes 60,000 to 75,000 clones, 83% of them detected once, and around 3.7% sits in the top ten. Here the sequenced sample was PBMCs, taken before nivolumab (anti-PD-1) treatment. The receptors come from a person between 40 and 85 years old with oral cavity squamous cell carcinoma.

The rearrangement joins TRBV19 to TRBJ2-1; possible D gene TRBD1, 5 bases. Germline-derived CDR1 and CDR2 are LNHDA and SQIVND (reference sequence). Trimming shortened V by 4 bases and J by 1 base, and 11 bases separated the two germline ends. The CDR3 covers 15 residues. The CDR3 loop reads CASSTPGRSYNEQFF. Here the CDR3 DNA reads TGTGCCAGTAGTACCCCAGGGCGTTCCTACAATGAGCAGTTCTTC. Supplemented by reference TRBV19 and TRBJ2-1, the full variable domain reads DGGITQSPKYLFRKEGQNVTLSCEQNLNHDAMYWYRQDPGQGLRLIYYSQIVNDFQKGDIAEGYSVSREKKESFPLTVTSAQKNPTAFYLCASSTPGRSYNEQFFGPGTRLTVL.

This clone occurred once. The J gene is TRBJ2-3, the V gene TRBV27; D might be TRBD1 or TRBD2, each matching 7 bases. The CDR3 length is 15 residues. V was shortened by 7 bases and J by 7 bases, with 21 bases between the two germline ends. Germline CDR1 reads MNHEY; CDR2 reads SMNVEV (reference sequence). For the CDR3, the DNA is TGTGCCAGCACCCTACTAACAGGGGAGGGAAATACGCAGTATTTT. Translating it yields CASTLLTGEGNTQYF.

V usage is TRBV11-2 and J usage is TRBJ2-1; D might be TRBD1 (6 bases). Germline loops: CDR1 SGHAT, CDR2 FQNNGV. Between the trimmed V and J ends, which lost 5 bases and 8 bases, there was a span of 19 bases. This CDR3 is built from 15 residues. This CDR3 is CASSPITGNTYEQFF. The DNA for the CDR3 is TGTGCCAGCAGCCCAATTACAGGGAACACATATGAGCAGTTCTTC.

This sequence joins TRBV15 and TRBJ1-4, with 7 nucleotides matching TRBD1. From germline, CDR1 is LNHNV and CDR2 YYDKDF (reference sequence). There are 16 residues in the CDR3. The J segment lost 8 bases and the V segment lost 0 bases, leaving 9 bases of the junction unmatched. The CDR3, as DNA: TGTGCCACCAGCAGAGATCAGATAGGGGGCGGCGAAAAACTGTTTTTT. Amino acids: CATSRDQIGGGEKLFF.